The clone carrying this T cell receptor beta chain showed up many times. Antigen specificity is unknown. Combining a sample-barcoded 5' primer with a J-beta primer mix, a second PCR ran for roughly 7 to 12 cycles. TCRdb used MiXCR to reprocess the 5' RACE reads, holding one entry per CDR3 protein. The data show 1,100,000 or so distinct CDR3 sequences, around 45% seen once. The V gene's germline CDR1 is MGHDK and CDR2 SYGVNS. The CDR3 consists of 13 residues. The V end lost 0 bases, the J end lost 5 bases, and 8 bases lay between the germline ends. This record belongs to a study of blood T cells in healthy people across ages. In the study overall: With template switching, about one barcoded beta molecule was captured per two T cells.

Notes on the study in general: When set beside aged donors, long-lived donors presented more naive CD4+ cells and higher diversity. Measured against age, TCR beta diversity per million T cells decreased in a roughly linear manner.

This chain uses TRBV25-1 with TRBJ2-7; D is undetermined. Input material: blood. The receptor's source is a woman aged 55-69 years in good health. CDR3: CASSEYTENEQYF. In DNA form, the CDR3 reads TGTGCCAGCAGTGAATATACTGAGAACGAGCAGTACTTC.